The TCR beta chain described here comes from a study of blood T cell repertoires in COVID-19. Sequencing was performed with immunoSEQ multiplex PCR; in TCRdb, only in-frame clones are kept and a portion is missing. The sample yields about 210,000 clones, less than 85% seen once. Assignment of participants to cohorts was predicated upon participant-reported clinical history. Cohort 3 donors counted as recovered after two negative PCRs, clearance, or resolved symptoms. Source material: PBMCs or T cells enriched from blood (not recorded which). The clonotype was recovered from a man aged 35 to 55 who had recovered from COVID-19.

CDR3: CAISKTPGQGRNTIYF. As DNA, the CDR3 is TGTGCCATCAGTAAGACCCCGGGACAGGGTAGAAACACCATATATTTT. The chain uses TRBV10-3 and TRBJ1-3, with 9 nucleotides matching TRBD1. The CDR3 runs to 16 residues. CDR1 and CDR2 (germline): ENHRY, SYGVKD. V gave up 5 bases and J gave up 5 bases; unmatched junction bases: 10.